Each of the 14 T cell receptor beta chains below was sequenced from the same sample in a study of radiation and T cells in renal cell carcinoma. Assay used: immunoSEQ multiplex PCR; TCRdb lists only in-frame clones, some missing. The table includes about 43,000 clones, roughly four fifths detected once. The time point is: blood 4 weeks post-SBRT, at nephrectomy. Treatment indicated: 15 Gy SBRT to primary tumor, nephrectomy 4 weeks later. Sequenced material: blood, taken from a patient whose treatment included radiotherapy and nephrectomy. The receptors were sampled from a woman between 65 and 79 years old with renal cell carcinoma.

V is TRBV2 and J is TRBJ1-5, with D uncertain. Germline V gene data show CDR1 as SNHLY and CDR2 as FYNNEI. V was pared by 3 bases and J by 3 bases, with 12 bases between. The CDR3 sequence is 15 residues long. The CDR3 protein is CASSEGRGHNQPQHF. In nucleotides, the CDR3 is TGTGCCAGCAGTGAGGGTAGAGGCCACAATCAGCCCCAGCATTTT.

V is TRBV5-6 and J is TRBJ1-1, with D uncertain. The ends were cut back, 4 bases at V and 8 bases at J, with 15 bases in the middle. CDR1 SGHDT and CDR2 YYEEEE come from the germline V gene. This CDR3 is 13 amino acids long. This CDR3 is CASSDGPLGEAFF. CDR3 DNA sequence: TGTGCCAGCAGCGATGGACCTTTGGGGGAAGCTTTCTTT.

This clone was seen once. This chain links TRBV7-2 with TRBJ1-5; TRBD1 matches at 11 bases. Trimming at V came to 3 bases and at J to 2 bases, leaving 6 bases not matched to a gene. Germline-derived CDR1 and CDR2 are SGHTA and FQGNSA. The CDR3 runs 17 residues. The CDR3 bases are TGTGCCAGCAGCTTCGGACAGGGGGCAGGGGGCAATCAGCCCCAGCATTTT. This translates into CASSFGQGAGGNQPQHF.

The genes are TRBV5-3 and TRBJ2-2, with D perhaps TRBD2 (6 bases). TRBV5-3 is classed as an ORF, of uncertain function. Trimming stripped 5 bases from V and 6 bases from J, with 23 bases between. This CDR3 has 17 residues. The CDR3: CARRPAGMEEGAGELFF. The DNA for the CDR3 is TGTGCCAGAAGGCCGGCGGGAATGGAAGAAGGGGCCGGGGAGCTGTTTTTT.

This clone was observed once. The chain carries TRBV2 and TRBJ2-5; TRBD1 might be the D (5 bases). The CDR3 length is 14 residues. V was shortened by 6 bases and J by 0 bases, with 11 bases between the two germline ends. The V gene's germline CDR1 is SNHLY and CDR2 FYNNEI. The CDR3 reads CASSLGADQETQYF. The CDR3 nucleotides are TGTGCCAGCAGCCTAGGGGCGGACCAAGAGACCCAGTACTTC.

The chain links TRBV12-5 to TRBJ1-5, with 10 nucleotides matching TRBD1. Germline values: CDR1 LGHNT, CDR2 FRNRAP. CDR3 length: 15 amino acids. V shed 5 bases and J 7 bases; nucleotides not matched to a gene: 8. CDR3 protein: CASGPGTGAIQPQHF. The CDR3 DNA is TGTGCTAGTGGTCCCGGGACAGGGGCTATCCAGCCCCAGCATTTT.

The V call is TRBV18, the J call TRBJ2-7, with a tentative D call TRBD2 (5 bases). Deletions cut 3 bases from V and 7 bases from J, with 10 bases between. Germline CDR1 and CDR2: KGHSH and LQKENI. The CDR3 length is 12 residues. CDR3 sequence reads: CASSPGDFEQYF. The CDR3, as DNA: TGTGCCAGCTCACCGGGAGATTTTGAGCAGTACTTC.

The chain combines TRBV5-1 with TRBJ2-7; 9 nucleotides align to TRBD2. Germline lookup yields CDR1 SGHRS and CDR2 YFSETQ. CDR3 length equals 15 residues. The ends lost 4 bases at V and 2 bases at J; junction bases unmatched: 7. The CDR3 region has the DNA TGCGCCAGCAGCCTAGCGGGAAGATTGACCTACGAGCAGTACTTC. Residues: CASSLAGRLTYEQYF.

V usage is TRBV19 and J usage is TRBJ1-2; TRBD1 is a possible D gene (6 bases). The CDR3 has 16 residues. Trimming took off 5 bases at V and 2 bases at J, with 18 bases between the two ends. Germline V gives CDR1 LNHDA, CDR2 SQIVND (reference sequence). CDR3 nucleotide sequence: TGTGCCAGTAGTTCCTACGAACAGGGCCTGAACTATGGCTACACCTTC. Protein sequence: CASSSYEQGLNYGYTF. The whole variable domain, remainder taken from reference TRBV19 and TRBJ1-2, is DGGITQSPKYLFRKEGQNVTLSCEQNLNHDAMYWYRQDPGQGLRLIYYSQIVNDFQKGDIAEGYSVSREKKESFPLTVTSAQKNPTAFYLCASSSYEQGLNYGYTFGSGTRLTVV.

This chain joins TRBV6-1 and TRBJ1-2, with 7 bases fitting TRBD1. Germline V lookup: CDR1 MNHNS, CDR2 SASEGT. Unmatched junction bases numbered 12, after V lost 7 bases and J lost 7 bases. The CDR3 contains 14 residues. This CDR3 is CASTTRGQTGGYTF. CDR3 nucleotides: TGTGCCAGCACCACAAGGGGACAGACGGGTGGCTACACCTTC.

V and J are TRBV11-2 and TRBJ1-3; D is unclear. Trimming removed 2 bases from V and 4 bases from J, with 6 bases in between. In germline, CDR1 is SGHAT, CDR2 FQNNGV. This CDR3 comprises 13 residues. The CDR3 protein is CASSLTEGNTIYF. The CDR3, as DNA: TGTGCCAGCAGCTTAACGGAAGGAAACACCATATATTTT.

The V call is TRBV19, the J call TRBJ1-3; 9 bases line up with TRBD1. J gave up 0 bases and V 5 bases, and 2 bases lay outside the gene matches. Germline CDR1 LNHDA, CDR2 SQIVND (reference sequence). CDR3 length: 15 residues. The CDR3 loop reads CASSWDRASGNTIYF. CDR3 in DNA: TGTGCCAGTAGTTGGGACAGGGCCTCTGGAAACACCATATATTTT.

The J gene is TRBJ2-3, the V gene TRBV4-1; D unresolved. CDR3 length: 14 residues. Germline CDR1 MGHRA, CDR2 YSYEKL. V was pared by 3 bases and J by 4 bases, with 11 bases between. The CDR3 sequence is CASSQSGYADTQYF. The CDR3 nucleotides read TGCGCCAGCAGCCAGAGTGGATACGCAGATACGCAGTATTTT.

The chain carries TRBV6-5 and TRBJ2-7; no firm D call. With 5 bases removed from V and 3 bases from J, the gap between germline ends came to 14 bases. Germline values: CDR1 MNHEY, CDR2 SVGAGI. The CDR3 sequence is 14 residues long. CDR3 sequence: CASSPDPRGYEQYF. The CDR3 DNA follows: TGTGCCAGCAGTCCAGACCCCCGCGGCTACGAGCAGTACTTC.